The present TCR beta chain was sequenced within a study of early stage breast cancer tumors. The overall study: About 70% of the 16 invasive tumors were ER+, PR+ and HER2-. Study results and limitations: Unsorted bulk genomic DNA sequencing lacked pairing and functional marker data.

The CDR3 totals 14 residues. V lost 2 bases to trimming and J lost 5 bases; unmatched junction nucleotides: 7. From germline, CDR1 is SQVTM and CDR2 ANQGSEA. Note on this clone: Its antigen is still unknown.

Profiled with immunoSEQ multiplex PCR; TCRdb holds only in-frame clones, not every one. The sample has tens of thousands of clones, about two thirds seen once. The sequenced material came from blood. The receptor comes from a person aged 45 to 59 with breast cancer. The genes are TRBV29-1 and TRBJ1-1; 8 bases agree with TRBD1. The CDR3 sequence: CSVELRTGRTEAFF. CDR3 DNA: TGCAGCGTTGAACTACGGACAGGGCGGACTGAAGCTTTCTTT. Full variable domain (missing parts from reference TRBV29-1 and TRBJ1-1): SAVISQKPSRDICQRGTSLTIQCQVDSQVTMMFWYRQQPGQSLTLIATANQGSEATYESGFVIDKFPISRPNLTFSTLTVSNMSPEDSSIYLCSVELRTGRTEAFFGQGTRLTVV.